A selection of T cell receptor beta chains follows, all from one sample in a study of blood T cells in healthy people across ages. TCRdb ran MiXCR on the 5' RACE reads and lists one entry per CDR3 protein. The repertoire includes fewer than 700,000 distinct CDR3 sequences, around 41% of them detected once, and roughly 30% sits in the top ten. Input material: blood. The receptors originated from a man older than 75 in good health. The CDR3 runs from the conserved cysteine through the conserved F or W.

j_call v_call cdr3_aa
TRBJ1-2 TRBV30 CAWSPHRQGGYTF
TRBJ2-7 TRBV14 CASSQVGRPLTVQYF
TRBJ2-1 TRBV29-1 CSVEVRQGEQFF
TRBJ1-2 TRBV6-2/TRBV6-3 CASHRVTDYGYTF
TRBJ2-7 TRBV7-2 CASSSAYEQYF
TRBJ1-2 TRBV5-8 CASSFAGSRYGYTF
TRBJ2-7 TRBV21-1 CASSKNSRGGRVGHPYF
TRBJ1-4 TRBV29-1 CSVDGVGGEKLFF
TRBJ1-2 TRBV5-1 CASSTGSAGNYGYTF
TRBJ1-5 TRBV6-5 CACSYRGVGNQPQHF
TRBJ2-3 TRBV28 CASGLARSTDTQYF
TRBJ1-5 TRBV27 CASINIGQGPNQPQHF
TRBJ2-4 TRBV29-1 CSVERGTGVQYF
TRBJ1-1 TRBV2 CASGQVWNTEAFF
TRBJ1-2 TRBV27 CASSFRDLIGYTF
- TRBV10-1 CASSPTGTSHNEQYF
- TRBV6-5 CASSYSATRPFYEQYF
TRBJ2-7 TRBV6-2/TRBV6-3 CASSYDGRPIYEQYF
TRBJ1-6 TRBV4-3 CASSPQEPDSPLHF
TRBJ2-7 TRBV5-8 CASSLATGTSIPSYEQYF
TRBJ1-2 TRBV20-1 CSASAQGYGYTF
TRBJ2-1 TRBV3-1 CASSHQGETRQFF
TRBJ1-1 TRBV18 CASSRTGGEDTEAFF
TRBJ1-5 TRBV6-2/TRBV6-3 CASSYSRSISGHQPQHF
TRBJ2-5 TRBV18 CASSPPFGQETQYF
TRBJ2-5 TRBV2 CASTPGLADNEQYF
TRBJ2-3 TRBV4-3 CASSQDGDRSRTDTQYF
- TRBV7-9 CASSLSGSNFGEQYF
TRBJ2-7 TRBV6-5 CASSYMGQGFYEQYF
TRBJ1-1 TRBV11-1 CASSKGAEAFF
TRBJ2-7 TRBV2 CASKSGTVTYEQYF
TRBJ2-1 TRBV24-1 CATSVTRDSLYNEQFF
TRBJ2-1 TRBV20-1 CSAGRDRGNNEQFF
TRBJ2-3 TRBV20-1 CSARRQGYTDTQYF
- TRBV5-1 CASSLAKGSSGYQGTQYF
TRBJ2-7 TRBV7-9 CASSLGGYYEQYF
TRBJ1-1 TRBV2 CASTFGTGKAFF
TRBJ2-1 TRBV20-1 CSARDWTSGGADSYNEQFF
TRBJ2-7 TRBV4-1 CASSQPDRGYEQYF
- TRBV6-2/TRBV6-3 CASSYSLLETQYF
TRBJ2-3 TRBV5-5 CASTPGIWLADTQYF
TRBJ2-5 TRBV4-3 CASSQDGTAQETQYF
TRBJ2-7 TRBV11-2 CASSLEVRGTYEQYF
TRBJ2-5 TRBV20-1 CSARALKDPFRETQYF
TRBJ1-2 TRBV4-3 CASSRGLGQGGGYTF
TRBJ2-3 TRBV20-1 CSARGRAGVGTDTQYF
TRBJ2-5 TRBV28 CASSPGGGTETQYF
TRBJ2-3 TRBV3-1 CASGPRDAVGDTQYF
TRBJ1-1 TRBV6-2/TRBV6-3 CASSNGYTEAFF